This T cell receptor (beta chain) was profiled in a study of blood T cell repertoires in COVID-19. Profiled with immunoSEQ multiplex PCR; TCRdb holds only in-frame clones, not every one. The sample lists about 62,000 clones, approximately 90% occurring once. Sequencing input: peripheral blood. The clonotype comes from a woman aged 60-75 years with COVID-19, enrolled during active disease.

This CDR3 reads CASSLGVRGTEAFF. The CDR3 region has the DNA TGTGCCAGCAGCTTAGGGGTCAGGGGCACTGAAGCTTTCTTT. The chain couples TRBV7-9 to TRBJ1-1, with D possibly matching TRBD1 (6 bases). The CDR3 spans 14 residues. Germline V gene lookup returns CDR1 SEHNR and CDR2 FQNEAQ (reference sequence). V gave up 1 base and J gave up 4 bases, with 10 bases separating them.